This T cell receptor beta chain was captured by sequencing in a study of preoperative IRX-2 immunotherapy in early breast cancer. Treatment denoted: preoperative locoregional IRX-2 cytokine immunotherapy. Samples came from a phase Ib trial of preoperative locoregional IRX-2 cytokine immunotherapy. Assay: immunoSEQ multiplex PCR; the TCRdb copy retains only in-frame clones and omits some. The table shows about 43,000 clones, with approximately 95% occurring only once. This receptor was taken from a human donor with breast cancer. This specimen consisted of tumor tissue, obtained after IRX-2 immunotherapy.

DNA for the CDR3: TGTGCCAGTAATTCCAGGGGGCGTGATGGGGAGACCCAGTACTTC. It is translated as CASNSRGRDGETQYF. J is TRBJ2-5 and V is TRBV19; 8 nucleotides agree with TRBD1. Germline V gene sequence: CDR1 LNHDA, CDR2 SQIVND (reference sequence). The ends lost 7 bases at V and 5 bases at J; junction bases unmatched: 12. This CDR3 spans 15 amino acids.